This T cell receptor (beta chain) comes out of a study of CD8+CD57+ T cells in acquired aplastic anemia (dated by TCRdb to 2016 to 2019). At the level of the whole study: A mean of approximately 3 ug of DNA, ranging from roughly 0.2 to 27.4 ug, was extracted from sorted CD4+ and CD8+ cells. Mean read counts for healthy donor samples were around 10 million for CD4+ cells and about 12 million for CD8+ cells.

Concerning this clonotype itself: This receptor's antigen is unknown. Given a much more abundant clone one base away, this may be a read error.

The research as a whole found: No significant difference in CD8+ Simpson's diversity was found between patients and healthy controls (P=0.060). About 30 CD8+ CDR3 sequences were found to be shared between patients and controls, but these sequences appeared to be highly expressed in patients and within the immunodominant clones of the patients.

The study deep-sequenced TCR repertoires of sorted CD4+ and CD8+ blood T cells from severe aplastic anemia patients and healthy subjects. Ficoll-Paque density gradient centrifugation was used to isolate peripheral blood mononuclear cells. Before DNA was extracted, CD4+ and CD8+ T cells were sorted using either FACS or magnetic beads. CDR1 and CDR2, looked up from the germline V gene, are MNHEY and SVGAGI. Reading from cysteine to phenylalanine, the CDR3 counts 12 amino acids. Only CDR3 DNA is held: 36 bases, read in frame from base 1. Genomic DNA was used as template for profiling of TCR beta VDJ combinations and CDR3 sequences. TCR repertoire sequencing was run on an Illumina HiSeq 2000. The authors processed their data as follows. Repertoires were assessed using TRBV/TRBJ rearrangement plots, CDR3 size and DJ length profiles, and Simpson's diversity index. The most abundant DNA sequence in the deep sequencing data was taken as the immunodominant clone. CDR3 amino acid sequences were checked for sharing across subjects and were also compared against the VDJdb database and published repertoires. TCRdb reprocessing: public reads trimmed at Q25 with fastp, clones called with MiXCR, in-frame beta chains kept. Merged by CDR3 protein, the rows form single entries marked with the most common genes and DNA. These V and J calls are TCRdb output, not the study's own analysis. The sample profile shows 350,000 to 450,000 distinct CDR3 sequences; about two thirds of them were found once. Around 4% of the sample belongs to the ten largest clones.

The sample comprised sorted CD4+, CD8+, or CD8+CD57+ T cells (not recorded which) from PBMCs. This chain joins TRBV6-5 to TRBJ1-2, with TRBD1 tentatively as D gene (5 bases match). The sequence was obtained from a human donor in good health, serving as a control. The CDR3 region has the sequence CAGRTDSYGYTF. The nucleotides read TGTGCCGGCAGAACAGACAGCTATGGCTACACCTTC.